A single T cell receptor (beta chain) is shown here with its context. The antigen is not known. TCRdb's copy holds only in-frame clones and misses some; the assay was immunoSEQ multiplex PCR. Seen here are roughly 53,000 clones, 60% to 80% observed once, and the top ten hold 2% to 3%. The CDR3 spans 13 residues. The V and J ends lost 5 bases and 7 bases, in that order; junction bases with no gene match: 6. Germline V gene sequence: CDR1 SGHNT, CDR2 YENEEA. This sample was taken from a study of OX40 agonist ivuxolimab in advanced cancers. In the study overall: The study gave patients intravenous ivuxolimab at 0.01 to 10 mg/kg every 2 weeks.

Study observations and caveats: There were, on average, more expanded clones in CD8+ T cells than in CD4+.

This chain connects TRBV11-3 to TRBJ2-7; 9 bases are a match to TRBD1. The sequences come from CD4+ or CD8+ T cells sorted from blood, collected in a trial of the OX40 agonist ivuxolimab. The origin of this receptor is an adult with an advanced solid tumor such as melanoma, head and neck, liver or kidney cancer. The DNA of the CDR3 is TGTGCCAGCAGCCCGGACAGGGGCGAGGAGCAGTACTTC. It encodes CASSPDRGEEQYF.